The 6 T cell receptor beta chains presented below share a single source sample, sequenced in a study of blood T cell repertoires in COVID-19 (TCRdb year 2020). The method was the immunoSEQ multiplex PCR assay. TCRdb stores this immuneACCESS table with in-frame sequences only. Part of the clones is absent; in the studies checked, under half of the shortfall reflects unresolved V genes, and no reason is known for the rest. This sample gives about 210,000 clones in total; about 91% of them show up just once. The ten most abundant clones make up about 2.5% of the sample. Sequencing used PBMCs or T cells enriched from blood (not recorded which). These receptors came from a woman between 40 and 55 years old with acute COVID-19.

The rearrangement joins TRBV7-2 to TRBJ1-1; D may be TRBD1 (5 bases). CDR3 length: 13 residues. V shed 3 bases and J shed 2 bases, with 7 bases lying between them. The germline gives CDR1 SGHTA, CDR2 FQGNSA. The CDR3 DNA is TGTGCCAGCAGCTTGACAGCCAACACTGAAGCTTTCTTT. It encodes CASSLTANTEAFF.

Points on this clone: Sequence at one end of the junction differs from germline and may be a read error. CDR3 coding DNA: TGTGCCAGCAGCGTCGGGGACAGGAGGAACGCTGAAGCTTTCTTT. This codes for CASSVGDRRNAEAFF. The chain couples TRBV5-5 to TRBJ1-1, with 8 nucleotides matching TRBD1. The CDR3 loop spans 15 amino acids. Germline loops: CDR1 SGHKS, CDR2 YYEKEE (reference sequence).

V usage is TRBV12-5 and J usage is TRBJ1-3; the D gene is possibly TRBD1 (6 bases). Germline CDR1 and CDR2: LGHNT and FRNRAP. The V and J ends lost 0 bases and 2 bases respectively, with 14 bases between them. The CDR3 spans 17 residues. CDR3 nucleotides: TGTGCTAGTGGTTTGGTAATAGGCCAGGGGACTGGAAACACCATATATTTT. Protein product: CASGLVIGQGTGNTIYF.

V and J are TRBV7-2 and TRBJ2-7; 7 bases agree with TRBD2. The ends lost 4 bases at V and 4 bases at J; junction bases unmatched: 4. Germline V gene data show CDR1 as SGHTA and CDR2 as FQGNSA. This CDR3 contains 13 residues. The CDR3 nucleotides read TGTGCCAGCAGCTGGGACTATTTTTACGAGCAGTACTTC. It encodes CASSWDYFYEQYF.

J is TRBJ2-2 and V is TRBV27; TRBD2 matches at 8 bases. V lost 0 bases and J lost 6; bases outside the gene matches: 12. The CDR3 has 18 residues. The germline V gene has CDR1 MNHEY and CDR2 SMNVEV (reference sequence). The CDR3 protein is CASSLSLSGRLGAGELFF. DNA for the CDR3: TGTGCCAGCAGTTTATCCCTCAGCGGGAGATTAGGCGCCGGGGAGCTGTTTTTT.

This chain links TRBV5-4 with TRBJ1-1, with D perhaps TRBD1 (5 bases). With 0 bases removed from V and 4 bases from J, the gap between germline ends came to 13 bases. Germline V lookup: CDR1 SGHNT, CDR2 YYREEE (reference sequence). The CDR3 extends over 15 amino acids. CDR3 loop: CASSLETGAITEAFF. CDR3 coding DNA: TGTGCCAGCAGCTTGGAGACTGGGGCTATCACTGAAGCTTTCTTT. Drawing the rest from reference TRBV5-4 and TRBJ1-1, the complete variable domain is ETGVTQSPTHLIKTRGQQVTLRCSSQSGHNTVSWYQQALGQGPQFIFQYYREEENGRGNFPPRFSGLQFPNYSSELNVNALELDDSALYLCASSLETGAITEAFFGQGTRLTVV.